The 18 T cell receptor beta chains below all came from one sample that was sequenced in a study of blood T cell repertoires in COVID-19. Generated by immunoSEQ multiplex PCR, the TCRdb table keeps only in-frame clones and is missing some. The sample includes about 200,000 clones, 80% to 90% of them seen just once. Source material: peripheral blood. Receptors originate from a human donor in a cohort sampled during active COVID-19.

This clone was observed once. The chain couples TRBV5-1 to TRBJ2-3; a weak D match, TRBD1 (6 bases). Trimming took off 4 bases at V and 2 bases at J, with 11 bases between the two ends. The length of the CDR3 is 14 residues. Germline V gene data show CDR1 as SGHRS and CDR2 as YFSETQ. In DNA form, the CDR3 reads TGCGCCAGCAGCCGGGACATCGCCACAGATACGCAGTATTTT. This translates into CASSRDIATDTQYF.

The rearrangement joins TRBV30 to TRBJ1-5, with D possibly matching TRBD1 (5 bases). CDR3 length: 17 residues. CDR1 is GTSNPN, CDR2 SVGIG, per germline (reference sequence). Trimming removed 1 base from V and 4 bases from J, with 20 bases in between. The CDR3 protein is CAWSDPVRSGWNQPQHF. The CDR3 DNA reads TGTGCCTGGAGTGACCCCGTGAGGTCAGGGTGGAATCAGCCCCAGCATTTT.

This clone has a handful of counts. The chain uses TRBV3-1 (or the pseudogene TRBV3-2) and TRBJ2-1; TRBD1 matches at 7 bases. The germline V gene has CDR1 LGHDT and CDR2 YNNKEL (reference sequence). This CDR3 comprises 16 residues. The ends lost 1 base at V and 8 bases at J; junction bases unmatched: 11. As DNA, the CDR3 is TGTGCCAGCAGCCAAGTTTCAGGGACAGCAATCGATGAGCAGTTCTTC. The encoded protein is CASSQVSGTAIDEQFF.

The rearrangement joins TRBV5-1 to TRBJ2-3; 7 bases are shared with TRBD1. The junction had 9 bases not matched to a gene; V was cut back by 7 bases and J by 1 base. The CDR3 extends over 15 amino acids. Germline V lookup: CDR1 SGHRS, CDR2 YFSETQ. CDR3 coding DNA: TGCGCCAGCCAAGACAGGGCTGGTGGCACAGATACGCAGTATTTT. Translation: CASQDRAGGTDTQYF.

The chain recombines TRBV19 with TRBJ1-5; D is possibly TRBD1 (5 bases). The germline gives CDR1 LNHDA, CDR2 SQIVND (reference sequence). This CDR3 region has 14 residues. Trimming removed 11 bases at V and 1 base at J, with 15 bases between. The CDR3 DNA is TGTGCCTGCCAACAGGACGCAAGCAATCAGCCCCAGCATTTT. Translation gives CACQQDASNQPQHF.

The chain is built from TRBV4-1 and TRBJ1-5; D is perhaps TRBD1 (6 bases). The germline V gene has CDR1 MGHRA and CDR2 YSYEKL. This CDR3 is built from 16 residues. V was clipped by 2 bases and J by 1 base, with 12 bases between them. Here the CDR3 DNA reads TGCGCCAGCAGCCAATCCACAGGGTTGAGCAATCAGCCCCAGCATTTT. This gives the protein CASSQSTGLSNQPQHF.

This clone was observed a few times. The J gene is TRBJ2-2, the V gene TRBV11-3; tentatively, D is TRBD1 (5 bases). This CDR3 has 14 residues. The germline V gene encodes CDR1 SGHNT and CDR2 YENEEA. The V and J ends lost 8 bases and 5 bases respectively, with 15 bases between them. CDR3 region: CASRPGMGTGELFF. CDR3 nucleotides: TGTGCCAGCCGCCCAGGGATGGGAACCGGGGAGCTGTTTTTT.

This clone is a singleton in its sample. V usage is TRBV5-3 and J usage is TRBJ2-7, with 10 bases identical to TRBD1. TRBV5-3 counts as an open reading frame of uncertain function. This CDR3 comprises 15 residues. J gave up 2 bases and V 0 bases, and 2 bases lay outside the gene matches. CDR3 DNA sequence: TGTGCCAGAAGCTTGGAGACAGGGGGCACCTACGAGCAGTACGTC. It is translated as CARSLETGGTYEQYV.

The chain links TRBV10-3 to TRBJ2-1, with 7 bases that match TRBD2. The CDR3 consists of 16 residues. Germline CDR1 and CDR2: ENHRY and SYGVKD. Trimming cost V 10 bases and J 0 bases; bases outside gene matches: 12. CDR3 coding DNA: TGTGCCACTACCGACGGGGGAGGGAGCTCCTACAATGAGCAGTTCTTC. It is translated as CATTDGGGSSYNEQFF.

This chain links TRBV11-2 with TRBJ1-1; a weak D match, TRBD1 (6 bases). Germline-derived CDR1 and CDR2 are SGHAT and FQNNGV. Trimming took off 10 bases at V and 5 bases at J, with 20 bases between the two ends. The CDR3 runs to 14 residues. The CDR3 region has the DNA TGTGCCACCAACATAGTCAGGGGTTGGACTGAAGCTTTCTTT. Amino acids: CATNIVRGWTEAFF.

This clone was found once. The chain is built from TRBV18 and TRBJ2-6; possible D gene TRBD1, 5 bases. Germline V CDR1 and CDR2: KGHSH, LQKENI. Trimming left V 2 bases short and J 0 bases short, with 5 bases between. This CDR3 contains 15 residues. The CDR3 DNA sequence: TGTGCCAGCTCACCAAGGGGCTCTGGGGCCAACGTCCTGACTTTC. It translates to CASSPRGSGANVLTF.

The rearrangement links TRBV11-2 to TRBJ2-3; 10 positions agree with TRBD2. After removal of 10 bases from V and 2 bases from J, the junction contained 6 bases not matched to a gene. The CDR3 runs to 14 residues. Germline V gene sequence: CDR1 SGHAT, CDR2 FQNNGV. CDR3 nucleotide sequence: TGTGCCACCACTAGCGGGGTCCACACAGATACGCAGTATTTT. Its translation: CATTSGVHTDTQYF.

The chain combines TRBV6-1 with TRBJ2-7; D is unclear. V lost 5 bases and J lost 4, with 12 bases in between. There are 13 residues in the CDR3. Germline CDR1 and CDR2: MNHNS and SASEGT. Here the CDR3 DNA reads TGTGCCAGCAGTCCGAGTAATTTTTACGAGCAGTACGTC. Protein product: CASSPSNFYEQYV.

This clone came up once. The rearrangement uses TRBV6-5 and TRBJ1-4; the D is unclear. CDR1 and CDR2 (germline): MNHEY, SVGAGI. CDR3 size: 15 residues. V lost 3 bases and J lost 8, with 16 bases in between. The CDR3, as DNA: TGTGCCAGCAGTTATGGGTCACCGCGGCAGGAAAAACTGTTTTTT. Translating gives CASSYGSPRQEKLFF.

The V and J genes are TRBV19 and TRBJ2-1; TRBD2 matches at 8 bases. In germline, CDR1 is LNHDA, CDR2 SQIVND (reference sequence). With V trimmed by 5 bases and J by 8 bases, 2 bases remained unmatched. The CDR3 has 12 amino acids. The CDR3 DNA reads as TGTGCCAGTAGTCCGCGGGGGGATGAGCAGTTCTTC. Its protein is CASSPRGDEQFF.

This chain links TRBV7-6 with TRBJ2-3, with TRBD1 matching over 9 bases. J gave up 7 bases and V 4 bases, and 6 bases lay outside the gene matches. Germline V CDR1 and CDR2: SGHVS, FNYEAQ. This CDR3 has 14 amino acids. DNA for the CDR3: TGTGCCAGCAGCTCGGACAGGGGCAGGAATACGCAGTATTTT. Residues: CASSSDRGRNTQYF.

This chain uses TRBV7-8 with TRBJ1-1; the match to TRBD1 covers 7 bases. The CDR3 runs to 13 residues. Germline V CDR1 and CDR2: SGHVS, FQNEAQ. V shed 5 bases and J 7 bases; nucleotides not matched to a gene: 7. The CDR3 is CASSRPGQSEAFF. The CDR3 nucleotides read TGTGCCAGCAGCCGCCCGGGACAGAGTGAAGCTTTCTTT.

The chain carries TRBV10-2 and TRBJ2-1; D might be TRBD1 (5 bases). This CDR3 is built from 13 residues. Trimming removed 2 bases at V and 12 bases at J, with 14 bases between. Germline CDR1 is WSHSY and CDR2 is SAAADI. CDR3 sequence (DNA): TGCGCCAGCAGTGAGCTCCGCCAGGGTGGGCAGTTCTTC. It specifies CASSELRQGGQFF.